A selection of T cell receptor beta chains follows, all from one sample in a study of human T cells and chemical hapten exposure. TCRdb re-called the RACE reads through MiXCR, storing one row per CDR3 protein. The sample records fewer than 100,000 distinct CDR3 sequences, around 9.3% being singletons. The sequenced sample consisted of whole blood. The receptors stem from a female donor in good health. Some clones in this sample may be carry-over from other donors' samples. Both conserved end residues are part of each CDR3. A D gene is named only where the DNA matches it firmly. A clone size is listed for some rows: how often the clone was seen (once, few, many), or a class if it is expanded.

j_call v_call d_call clone_size cdr3_aa cdr3_nt
TRBJ2-3 TRBV7-8 . many CASSLAGTLYTQYF TGTGCCAGCAGCTTAGCCGGGACACTTTATACGCAGTATTTT
TRBJ2-1 TRBV14 . . CASSQGRGASYNEQFF TGTGCCAGCAGCCAAGGTCGGGGGGCCTCCTACAATGAGCAGTTCTTC
TRBJ2-3 TRBV10-3 . few CAISRIFSGTSTDTQYF TGTGCCATCTCAAGAATCTTCTCCGGGACTAGCACAGATACGCAGTATTTT
TRBJ2-1 TRBV10-3 TRBD2 many CAITRGLAGGNNEQFF TGTGCCATCACGCGGGGACTAGCGGGGGGAAACAATGAGCAGTTCTTC
TRBJ1-3 TRBV3-1 . . CASTRRSSGNTIYF TGTGCCAGCACCCGAAGGAGCTCTGGAAACACCATATATTTT
TRBJ2-3 TRBV24-1 . many CATSEWGLSTDTQYF TGTGCCACCAGTGAGTGGGGCCTTAGCACAGATACGCAGTATTTT
TRBJ2-3 TRBV25-1 TRBD1 few CASSAHTGGTDTQYF TGTGCCAGCAGTGCACACACAGGGGGCACAGATACGCAGTATTTT
TRBJ2-7 TRBV12-3/TRBV12-4 . few CASSVLGEQYF TGTGCCAGCAGCGTCCTGGGGGAGCAGTACTTC
TRBJ1-5 TRBV2 . . CASSVDTFSNQPQHF TGTGCCAGCAGTGTTGACACCTTTAGCAATCAGCCCCAGCATTTT
TRBJ1-5 TRBV7-9 . few CASSLVNQPQHF TGTGCCAGCAGCTTGGTAAATCAGCCCCAGCATTTT
TRBJ1-6 TRBV27 . . CATGVGRVGDSPLHF TGTGCCACCGGGGTGGGCAGGGTTGGGGATTCACCCCTCCACTTT
TRBJ2-3 TRBV7-9 . few CASSPGALGDTQYF TGTGCCAGCAGCCCGGGGGCCCTGGGAGATACGCAGTATTTT
TRBJ2-1 TRBV6-2/TRBV6-3 TRBD1 few CASSYSGTVSFF TGTGCCAGCAGTTACTCCGGGACAGTTTCGTTCTTC
TRBJ1-5 TRBV3-1 TRBD1 few CASSHGQGAYSNQPQNF TGTGCCAGCAGCCACGGACAGGGGGCCTATAGCAATCAGCCCCAGAATTTT
TRBJ2-7 TRBV6-5 . few CASSSSTYEQYF TGTGCCAGCAGTTCGAGCACCTACGAGCAGTACTTC
TRBJ1-2 TRBV6-6 TRBD1 few CAGYGTGGAGDYGYTF TGTGCCGGATACGGGACAGGGGGCGCGGGTGACTATGGCTACACCTTC
TRBJ2-7 TRBV19 . . CASRAGSYEQYF TGTGCCAGTAGGGCAGGATCCTACGAGCAGTACTTC
TRBJ2-2 TRBV9 . few CASSVGPDRFANTGELFF TGTGCCAGCAGCGTCGGCCCTGACAGGTTCGCGAACACCGGGGAGCTGTTTTTT
TRBJ2-5 TRBV10-3 . many CAISHVPEEETQYF TGTGCCATCAGTCACGTCCCCGAAGAGGAGACCCAGTACTTC
TRBJ2-7 TRBV10-3 . many CAISDEYEQYF TGTGCCATCAGTGACGAGTACGAGCAGTACTTC
TRBJ2-3 TRBV7-2 . many CASSPGLSTDTQYF TGTGCCAGCAGCCCGGGCCTATCGACAGATACGCAGTATTTT
TRBJ2-3 TRBV29-1 . few CSVEGHRNTDTQYF TGCAGCGTTGAAGGCCACAGGAACACAGATACGCAGTATTTT
TRBJ2-2 TRBV12-3/TRBV12-4 . few CASSLGSLGELFF TGTGCCAGCAGTTTAGGTTCTCTGGGGGAGCTGTTTTTT
TRBJ2-3 TRBV6-2/TRBV6-3 . few CASGTSTDTQYF TGTGCCAGCGGAACTAGCACAGATACGCAGTATTTT
TRBJ2-3 TRBV6-6 TRBD2 many CASRTPAGGGTDTQYF TGTGCCAGCAGAACTCCAGCGGGGGGGGGCACAGATACGCAGTATTTT
TRBJ1-5 TRBV28 . . CASSLGQFSNQPQHF TGTGCCAGCAGTTTAGGACAGTTCAGCAATCAGCCCCAGCATTTT
TRBJ1-1 TRBV7-2 . . CASSLVLSAEAFF TGTGCCAGCAGCTTAGTTCTGTCGGCTGAAGCTTTCTTT
TRBJ2-3 TRBV5-1 TRBD2 few CASSTLAGGTDTQYF TGCGCCAGCAGTACTTTAGCGGGAGGCACAGATACGCAGTATTTT
TRBJ1-2 TRBV30 . few CAWSVREDYGYTF TGTGCCTGGAGTGTCAGGGAGGACTATGGCTACACCTTC
TRBJ1-1 TRBV7-8 TRBD1 many CASSLEGGRDTEAFF TGTGCCAGCAGCTTAGAAGGGGGCAGGGACACTGAAGCTTTCTTT
TRBJ1-5 TRBV6-1 . few CASRGGRVDNQPQHF TGTGCCAGCAGGGGAGGACGGGTTGACAATCAGCCCCAGCATTTT
TRBJ2-1 TRBV3-1 TRBD2 . CASSPNGLAGPINEQFF TGTGCCAGCAGCCCGAACGGACTAGCGGGGCCGATCAATGAGCAGTTCTTC
TRBJ1-5 TRBV18 . . CASSPRGDQPQHF TGTGCCAGCTCACCGCGCGGCGATCAGCCCCAGCATTTT
TRBJ2-7 TRBV25-1 . . CASSPRGSISYEQYF TGTGCCAGCTCCCCGAGGGGCAGTATCTCCTACGAGCAGTACTTC
TRBJ2-1 TRBV29-1 TRBD2 . CSARGQGTSGGDYNEQFF TGCAGCGCCAGGGGGCAGGGGACTAGCGGGGGGGACTACAATGAGCAGTTCTTC
TRBJ2-6 TRBV18 . many CASSPVTAQGKGANVLTF TGTGCCAGCTCACCAGTTACAGCGCAGGGAAAAGGGGCCAACGTCCTGACTTTC
TRBJ1-1 TRBV3-1 . many CASSQSLRGPIWDTEAFF TGTGCCAGCAGCCAGTCGCTGCGAGGCCCCATATGGGACACTGAAGCTTTCTTT
TRBJ2-2 TRBV29-1 . few CSVKDMPRKGAGELFF TGCAGCGTTAAGGACATGCCACGCAAAGGGGCAGGGGAGCTGTTTTTT
TRBJ2-6 TRBV7-9 . few CASSLALTSGANVLTF TGTGCCAGCAGCTTAGCGTTAACCTCTGGGGCCAACGTCCTGACTTTC
TRBJ2-2 TRBV7-9 . many CASSFPNTGELFF TGTGCCAGCAGCTTTCCCAACACCGGGGAGCTGTTTTTT
TRBJ1-4 TRBV20-1 TRBD1 few CSHKGAATNEKLFF TGCAGCCACAAGGGGGCCGCAACTAATGAAAAACTGTTTTTT